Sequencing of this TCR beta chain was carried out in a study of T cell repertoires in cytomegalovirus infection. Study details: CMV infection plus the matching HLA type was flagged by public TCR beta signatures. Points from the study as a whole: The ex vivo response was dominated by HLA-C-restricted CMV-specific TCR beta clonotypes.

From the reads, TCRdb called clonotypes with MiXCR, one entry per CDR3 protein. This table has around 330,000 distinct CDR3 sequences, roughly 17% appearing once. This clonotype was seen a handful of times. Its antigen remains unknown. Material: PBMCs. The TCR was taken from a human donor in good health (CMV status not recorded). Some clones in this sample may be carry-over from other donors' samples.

CDR3 nucleotide sequence: TGTGCCAGCAGTTTATACATGACAGGTGGTGACTCCCTGAACACCGGGGAGCTGTTTTTT. It specifies CASSLYMTGGDSLNTGELFF. The chain couples TRBV28 to TRBJ2-2, with D perhaps TRBD1 (6 bases). This CDR3 has 20 amino acids. V gave up 1 base and J gave up 1 base, with 22 bases separating them. Germline CDR1 MDHEN, CDR2 SYDVKM.